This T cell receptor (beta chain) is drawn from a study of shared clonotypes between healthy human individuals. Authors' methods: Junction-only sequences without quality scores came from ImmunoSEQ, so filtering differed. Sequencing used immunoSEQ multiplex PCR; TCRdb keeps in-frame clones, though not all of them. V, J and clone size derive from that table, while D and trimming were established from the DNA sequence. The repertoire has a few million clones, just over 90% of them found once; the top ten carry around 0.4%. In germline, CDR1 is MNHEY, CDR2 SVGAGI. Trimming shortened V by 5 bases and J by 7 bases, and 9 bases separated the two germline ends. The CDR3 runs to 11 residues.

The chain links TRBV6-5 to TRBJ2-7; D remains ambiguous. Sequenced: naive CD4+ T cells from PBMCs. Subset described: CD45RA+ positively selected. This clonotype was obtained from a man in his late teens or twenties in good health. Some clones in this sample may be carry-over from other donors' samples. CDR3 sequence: CASSGPIEQYF. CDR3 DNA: TGTGCCAGCAGTGGTCCCATAGAGCAGTACTTC.